These 18 T cell receptor beta chains were sequenced from one sample in a study of technical replicates of blood from four donors. Sequencing used immunoSEQ multiplex PCR; TCRdb keeps in-frame clones, though not all of them. Of about 97,000 clones detected, roughly 94% appear once; the ten largest clones hold about 0.35%. Source material: T cells isolated from PBMCs. The receptors originated from a human donor in good health.

The rearrangement links TRBV7-2 to TRBJ2-7, with 9 bases aligning to TRBD2. Germline V gene sequence: CDR1 SGHTA, CDR2 FQGNSA. The CDR3 sequence is 14 residues long. The trim removed 0 bases at V and 6 bases at J, leaving 3 bases unmatched. The CDR3 nucleotides read TGTGCCAGCAGCTTAGCGCTTAGCGGGAGCGAGCAGTACTTC. Amino acids: CASSLALSGSEQYF.

The chain couples TRBV5-1 to TRBJ2-7; D uncertain. This CDR3 has 11 residues. The V and J ends lost 5 bases and 1 base respectively, with 4 bases between them. Germline loops: CDR1 SGHRS, CDR2 YFSETQ. The CDR3 spells CASRSSYEQYF. CDR3 DNA sequence: TGCGCCAGCAGATCTTCCTACGAGCAGTACTTC.

The chain combines TRBV4-2 with TRBJ1-4; D unresolved. Germline loops: CDR1 LGHNA, CDR2 YNFKEQ. The CDR3 totals 14 residues. V shed 1 base and J shed 8 bases, with 11 bases lying between them. The CDR3 DNA sequence: TGTGCCAGCAGCCAAGGCGTATATCCCGAAAAACTGTTTTTT. Its translation is CASSQGVYPEKLFF.

The rearrangement links TRBV5-4 to TRBJ2-7, with 9 bases fitting TRBD2. Germline assignment: CDR1 SGHNT and CDR2 YYREEE (reference sequence). The junction had 10 bases not matched to a gene; V was cut back by 3 bases and J by 3 bases. The CDR3 runs to 16 residues. CDR3 bases: TGTGCCAGCAGCTCAGGGCCGACTAGCGGTTACTACGAGCAGTACTTC. As protein: CASSSGPTSGYYEQYF.

This clone was seen a single time. V and J are TRBV19 and TRBJ2-1; TRBD2 matches at 10 bases. Germline lookup yields CDR1 LNHDA and CDR2 SQIVND (reference sequence). The CDR3 loop spans 17 amino acids. V lost 9 bases and J lost 4; bases outside the gene matches: 15. Written as DNA, the CDR3 is TGTGCCAGCTCGACTAGAGCCGGGACTAGCGTATACAATGAGCAGTTCTTC. Its translation is CASSTRAGTSVYNEQFF.

This rearrangement joins TRBV9 to TRBJ2-1; TRBD1 agrees at 7 bases. The CDR3 length is 14 residues. The germline CDR1 and CDR2 sequences are SGDLS and YYNGEE. V gave up 0 bases and J gave up 5 bases; unmatched junction bases: 2. The CDR3 DNA reads as TGTGCCAGCAGCGTAGTTGGGACAGACAATGAGCAGTTCTTC. This codes for CASSVVGTDNEQFF.

This clone appeared once. The chain combines TRBV19 with TRBJ2-2; 7 positions match TRBD2. In germline, CDR1 is LNHDA, CDR2 SQIVND (reference sequence). V was clipped by 2 bases and J by 4 bases; unmatched bases: 7. CDR3 length equals 16 residues. CDR3 nucleotide sequence: TGTGCCAGTAGTATAATGGCGGGAGAAGGCACCGGGGAGCTGTTTTTT. Its translation is CASSIMAGEGTGELFF. Looking up the rest from reference TRBV19 and TRBJ2-2 gives the full variable domain: DGGITQSPKYLFRKEGQNVTLSCEQNLNHDAMYWYRQDPGQGLRLIYYSQIVNDFQKGDIAEGYSVSREKKESFPLTVTSAQKNPTAFYLCASSIMAGEGTGELFFGEGSRLTVL.

V is TRBV19 and J is TRBJ2-2, with a possible D match to TRBD2 (6 bases). Germline CDR1 reads LNHDA; CDR2 reads SQIVND (reference sequence). Trimming pared 3 bases from V and 3 bases from J, leaving 14 bases between. The CDR3 contains 16 residues. This chain's CDR3 is CASSIGGFGYTGELFF. CDR3 coding DNA: TGTGCCAGTAGTATCGGGGGTTTTGGTTACACCGGGGAGCTGTTTTTT.

This clone was seen just once. The chain joins TRBV6-5 to TRBJ2-3; 7 positions match TRBD1. Germline lookup yields CDR1 MNHEY and CDR2 SVGAGI. Trimming cost V 4 bases and J 4 bases; bases outside gene matches: 11. The CDR3 spans 16 residues. The CDR3 DNA follows: TGTGCCAGCAGTTTTAGAGGGGGCTATGGGGCAGATACGCAGTATTTT. It yields the protein CASSFRGGYGADTQYF.

The chain combines TRBV11-3 with TRBJ2-4; TRBD2 is a possible D gene (6 bases). CDR1 is SGHNT, CDR2 YENEEA, per germline. Trimming left V 0 bases short and J 0 bases short, with 15 bases between. The CDR3 has 18 amino acids. CDR3 sequence (DNA): TGTGCCAGCAGCTTAGAAGGGGCGGGACCTCTAGCCAAAAACATTCAGTACTTC. The encoded protein is CASSLEGAGPLAKNIQYF.

The chain joins TRBV9 to TRBJ2-1; tentatively, D is TRBD1 (5 bases). The CDR3 is 14 amino acids. From germline, CDR1 is SGDLS and CDR2 YYNGEE. V dropped 2 bases and J dropped 9 bases, with 15 bases sitting between them. CDR3 DNA sequence: TGTGCCAGCAGCGTGACGGACACCCTCGTTGAGCAGTTCTTC. Its protein is CASSVTDTLVEQFF.

Only one count was recorded for this clone. The genes are TRBV19 and TRBJ2-7, with TRBD2 matching over 7 bases. The CDR3 contains 13 residues. The V gene's germline CDR1 is LNHDA and CDR2 SQIVND (reference sequence). J was trimmed by 7 bases and V by 1 base; bases with no gene match: 4. CDR3 amino acids: CASSIGTRTEQYF. CDR3 bases: TGTGCCAGTAGTATAGGGACTAGAACGGAGCAGTACTTC.

The CDR3 loop reads CASSPPGGNYGYTF. Here the CDR3 DNA reads TGTGCCAGCAGCCCCCCGGGGGGGAACTATGGCTACACCTTC. The V call is TRBV7-2, the J call TRBJ1-2; TRBD1 might be the D (5 bases). Trimming shortened V by 5 bases and J by 2 bases, and 12 bases separated the two germline ends. Germline CDR1 SGHTA, CDR2 FQGNSA. The CDR3 extends over 14 amino acids.

The V and J genes are TRBV4-3 and TRBJ1-3; 10 bases are a match to TRBD1. Trimming at V came to 4 bases and at J to 8 bases, leaving 11 bases not matched to a gene. The CDR3 has 16 amino acids. The V gene's germline CDR1 is LGHNA and CDR2 YSLEER. CDR3 sequence (DNA): TGCGCCAGCAGCCCCGACAGGGGGCTTTTGATAGACACCATATATTTT. This gives the protein CASSPDRGLLIDTIYF.

The chain carries TRBV2 and TRBJ1-4; D is unclear. Germline CDR1 is SNHLY and CDR2 is FYNNEI. Trimming stripped 11 bases from V and 8 bases from J, with 21 bases between. The CDR3 covers 14 residues. CDR3 DNA sequence: TGTGCCCAAACTGCGGTCAGCGCTACAGAAAAACTGTTTTTT. Encoded protein: CAQTAVSATEKLFF.

This clone was seen just once. The rearrangement joins TRBV18 to TRBJ2-1; no clear D. Trimming removed 3 bases from V and 8 bases from J, with 11 bases in between. Germline CDR1 is KGHSH and CDR2 is LQKENI. CDR3 length: 13 residues. The CDR3 region has the DNA TGTGCCAGCTCACCTCTTTTAACAGATGAGCAGTTCTTC. Encoded protein: CASSPLLTDEQFF.

The V gene is TRBV28, the J gene TRBJ2-3; D not resolved. The V end lost 10 bases, the J end lost 5 bases, and 7 bases lay between the germline ends. This CDR3 comprises 10 residues. In germline, CDR1 is MDHEN, CDR2 SYDVKM. CDR3 sequence reads: CATVRDTQYF. CDR3 bases: TGTGCCACCGTGAGAGATACGCAGTATTTT. Based on the CDR3 plus reference TRBV28 and TRBJ2-3, the full variable domain is DVKVTQSSRYLVKRTGEKVFLECVQDMDHENMFWYRQDPGLGLRLIYFSYDVKMKEKGDIPEGYSVSREKKERFSLILESASTNQTSMYLCATVRDTQYFGPGTRLTVL.

The rearrangement joins TRBV5-5 to TRBJ2-1; maybe TRBD1 (6 bases). The germline gives CDR1 SGHKS, CDR2 YYEKEE (reference sequence). CDR3 size: 16 residues. Trimming stripped 0 bases from V and 4 bases from J, with 14 bases between. The CDR3, as DNA: TGTGCCAGCAGCTTGGTAATAACTAGGGGGTACAATGAGCAGTTCTTC. The encoded protein is CASSLVITRGYNEQFF.